These 2 T cell receptor beta chains were all obtained from the same sample, sequenced in a study of cytomegalovirus exposure and HLA in healthy donors. Primers included in the PCR were 60 Vbeta and 13 Jbeta primers. Repertoires were generated with immunoSEQ multiplex PCR, while TCRdb's copy carries only in-frame clones and drops some. Among about 77,000 clones listed, over 60% were seen once. The sample was PBMCs. These receptors all stem from a man aged 40-49 years in good health and CMV-seronegative.

The CDR3 DNA reads TGTGCCAGCAGTTTACCGACAGGGTTGGGAGAGACCCAGTACTTC. Protein sequence: CASSLPTGLGETQYF. The rearrangement uses TRBV28 and TRBJ2-5, with 7 bases identical to TRBD1. The V gene's germline CDR1 is MDHEN and CDR2 SYDVKM. The CDR3 loop spans 15 amino acids. J was trimmed by 4 bases and V by 2 bases; bases with no gene match: 7.

The rearrangement uses TRBV7-9 and TRBJ2-1; D may be TRBD2 (6 bases). CDR1 is SEHNR and CDR2 is FQNEAQ in the germline V gene (reference sequence). V was clipped by 5 bases and J by 0 bases, with 14 bases between them. The CDR3 extends over 16 amino acids. CDR3 loop: CASSKSHGSSYNEQFF. The DNA of the CDR3 is TGTGCCAGCAGCAAGTCCCACGGGAGCTCCTACAATGAGCAGTTCTTC.